This T cell receptor beta chain originates from a study of radiation and T cells in renal cell carcinoma. Regarding time point: blood 4 weeks post-SBRT, at nephrectomy. Specified treatment: 15 Gy SBRT to primary tumor, nephrectomy 4 weeks later. Nephrectomy followed 15 Gy stereotactic body radiation by 4 weeks. The protocol was immunoSEQ multiplex PCR, while the TCRdb copy is restricted to in-frame clones and leaves out a portion. There are around 99,000 clones in the sample; 80% to 90% occur only once, and approximately 7.3% lies in the top ten. This clonotype was obtained from a man aged 60-69 years with renal cell carcinoma. Here the sequenced sample was blood, taken from a patient whose treatment included radiotherapy and nephrectomy.

The CDR3 DNA follows: TGCGCCAGCAGCGGGGGCCTGGGGCTGCTCACTGCAACTAATGAAAAACTGTTTTTT. It translates to CASSGGLGLLTATNEKLFF. This chain joins TRBV5-1 and TRBJ1-4, with D possibly being TRBD1 (6 bases). This CDR3 spans 19 amino acids. The ends were cut back, 4 bases at V and 0 bases at J, with 22 bases in the middle. Germline loops: CDR1 SGHRS, CDR2 YFSETQ.